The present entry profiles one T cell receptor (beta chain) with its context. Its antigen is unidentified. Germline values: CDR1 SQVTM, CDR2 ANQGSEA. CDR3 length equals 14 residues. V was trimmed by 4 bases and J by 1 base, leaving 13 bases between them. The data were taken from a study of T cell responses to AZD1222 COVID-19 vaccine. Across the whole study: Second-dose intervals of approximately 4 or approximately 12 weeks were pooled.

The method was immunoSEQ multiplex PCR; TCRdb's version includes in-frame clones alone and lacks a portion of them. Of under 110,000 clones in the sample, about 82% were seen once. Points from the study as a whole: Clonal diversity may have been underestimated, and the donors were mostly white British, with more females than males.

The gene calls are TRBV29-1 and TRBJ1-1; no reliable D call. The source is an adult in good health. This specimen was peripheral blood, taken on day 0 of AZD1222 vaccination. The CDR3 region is CSVAAGGGNTEAFF. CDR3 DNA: TGCAGCGTTGCGGCCGGCGGCGGGAACACTGAAGCTTTCTTT.